The 22 T cell receptor beta chains presented below share a single source sample, sequenced in a study of OX40 agonist ivuxolimab in advanced cancers. Here immunoSEQ multiplex PCR was the method, and the copy in TCRdb shows in-frame clones only, minus some. The table lists more than 10,000 clones, approximately 80% of them singletons. Sequencing used CD4+ or CD8+ T cells sorted from blood, obtained in a trial of the OX40 agonist ivuxolimab. The receptors stem from an adult with an advanced solid tumor such as melanoma, head and neck, liver or kidney cancer.

The chain is built from TRBV5-4 and TRBJ1-1, with D maybe TRBD1 (5 bases). V shed 4 bases and J shed 0 bases, with 16 bases lying between them. Germline CDR1 is SGHNT and CDR2 is YYREEE (reference sequence). This CDR3 comprises 16 residues. Here the CDR3 reads CASSGGPGRMNTEAFF. CDR3 nucleotide sequence: TGTGCCAGCAGCGGGGGACCGGGAAGGATGAACACTGAAGCTTTCTTT. The full variable domain, rest sourced from reference TRBV5-4 and TRBJ1-1, is ETGVTQSPTHLIKTRGQQVTLRCSSQSGHNTVSWYQQALGQGPQFIFQYYREEENGRGNFPPRFSGLQFPNYSSELNVNALELDDSALYLCASSGGPGRMNTEAFFGQGTRLTVV.

The chain has TRBV6-5 and TRBJ2-5, with TRBD1 matching over 9 bases. This CDR3 comprises 15 residues. CDR1 is MNHEY and CDR2 is SVGAGI in the germline V gene. The trim removed 2 bases at V and 4 bases at J, leaving 5 bases unmatched. The CDR3 here is CASSYRGQGIETQYF. The DNA for the CDR3 is TGTGCCAGCAGTTACCGGGGACAGGGAATAGAGACCCAGTACTTC.

V gene TRBV5-4 combines with J gene TRBJ1-1; possible D gene TRBD1, 5 bases. Trimming pared 4 bases from V and 6 bases from J, leaving 19 bases between. The V gene's germline CDR1 is SGHNT and CDR2 YYREEE (reference sequence). The CDR3 runs 15 residues. The CDR3: CASSAPDPMGAEAFF. Here the CDR3 DNA reads TGTGCCAGCAGCGCCCCAGATCCGATGGGGGCTGAAGCTTTCTTT.

The chain joins TRBV14 to TRBJ2-3; 9 nucleotides align to TRBD2. Per the germline V gene, CDR1 is SGHDN and CDR2 is FVKESK. The CDR3 consists of 16 residues. The trim removed 5 bases at V and 5 bases at J, leaving 11 bases unmatched. The CDR3 DNA sequence: TGTGCCAGCAGCAAGAGACTAGCGGAGCTCGGAGATACGCAGTATTTT. Translation: CASSKRLAELGDTQYF.

The chain links TRBV6-5 to TRBJ2-5; D possibly matches TRBD1 or TRBD2 (5 bases each). CDR3 length equals 14 residues. Germline assignment: CDR1 MNHEY and CDR2 SVGAGI. Trimming cost V 0 bases and J 4 bases, with 9 bases left between them. In nucleotides, the CDR3 is TGTGCCAGCAGTTACTCCGGGGCCGGAGAGACCCAGTACTTC. Its translation: CASSYSGAGETQYF.

V and J are TRBV30 and TRBJ1-5; D is unclear. Germline CDR1 is GTSNPN and CDR2 is SVGIG (reference sequence). The length of the CDR3 is 13 residues. CDR3 DNA: TGTGCTTTTGGATTCTATAGCAATCAGCCCCAGCATTTT. This sequence encodes CAFGFYSNQPQHF. Together with reference TRBV30 and TRBJ1-5, the CDR3 gives the full variable domain: SQTIHQWPATLVQPVGSPLSLECTVEGTSNPNLYWYRQAAGRGLQLLFYSVGIGQISSEVPQNLSASRPQDRQFILSSKKLLLSDSGFYLCAFGFYSNQPQHFGDGTRLSIL.

The genes are TRBV5-1 and TRBJ2-2; TRBD2 aligns across 12 bases. Germline CDR1 reads SGHRS; CDR2 reads YFSETQ. CDR3 length: 18 amino acids. With 3 bases clipped from V and 4 bases from J, the junction kept 10 bases outside the gene matches. CDR3 residues: CASSSSGLAGPSTGELFF. The CDR3 DNA follows: TGCGCCAGCAGCTCGTCGGGACTAGCGGGTCCGTCCACCGGGGAGCTGTTTTTT.

V is TRBV6-7 and J is TRBJ1-5; TRBD1 agrees at 10 bases. TRBV6-7 is an ORF for which the function is uncertain. The CDR3 spans 18 residues. With V trimmed by 0 bases and J by 3 bases, 8 bases remained unmatched. In DNA, the CDR3 is TGTGCCAGCAGTTACTCCCCCCTCGGACAGGGGGTCAATCAGCCCCAGCATTTT. Translated, it gives CASSYSPLGQGVNQPQHF.

The chain carries TRBV9 and TRBJ2-5; tentatively, D is TRBD1 (5 bases). Trimming took off 0 bases at V and 2 bases at J, with 5 bases between the two ends. Germline CDR1 reads SGDLS; CDR2 reads YYNGEE. There are 13 residues in the CDR3. CDR3 bases: TGTGCCAGCAGCGTAGCAGGGCAAGAGACCCAGTACTTC. Translating it yields CASSVAGQETQYF.

The CDR3 DNA reads as TGTGCCAGCAGTTATGGTGCGGGAGAGGCAGATACGCAGTATTTT. Residues: CASSYGAGEADTQYF. The chain employs TRBV6-6 and TRBJ2-3; 7 positions agree with TRBD2. The germline V gene encodes CDR1 MNHNY and CDR2 SVGAGI (reference sequence). This CDR3 comprises 15 residues. Trimming cost V 3 bases and J 4 bases; bases outside gene matches: 7.

V gene TRBV5-6 combines with J gene TRBJ1-5, with a possible D match to TRBD1 (5 bases). The CDR3 is made up of 17 amino acids. Trimming cost V 4 bases and J 2 bases, with 19 bases left between them. CDR1 and CDR2 (germline): SGHDT, YYEEEE. CDR3 DNA: TGTGCCAGCAGCGCGGGACGGTACGATTATGGCAATCAGCCCCAGCATTTT. Translation gives CASSAGRYDYGNQPQHF.

The chain employs TRBV7-9 and TRBJ2-7; D remains unclear. Germline CDR1 reads SEHNR; CDR2 reads FQNEAQ (reference sequence). V dropped 1 base and J dropped 6 bases, with 1 base sitting between them. CDR3 length equals 10 residues. CDR3 amino acids: CASSLGEQYF. The DNA for the CDR3 is TGTGCCAGCAGCTTAGGCGAGCAGTACTTC.

The chain carries TRBV28 and TRBJ2-1; D remains unclear. The CDR3 runs 14 residues. V was clipped by 6 bases and J by 5 bases, with 14 bases between them. CDR1 is MDHEN and CDR2 is SYDVKM in the germline V gene. The CDR3 DNA is TGTGCCAGCAGGGAGCCCCGCCCGCACAATGAGCAGTTCTTC. The encoded protein is CASREPRPHNEQFF.

The chain employs TRBV13 and TRBJ2-7; D is unclear. V shed 1 base and J shed 3 bases, with 4 bases lying between them. The CDR3 totals 12 residues. Looked up from germline, CDR1 is PRHDT and CDR2 is FYEKMQ (reference sequence). CDR3 loop: CASSLEGYEQYF. The CDR3 nucleotides are TGTGCCAGCAGCTTAGAAGGCTACGAGCAGTACTTC.

The chain uses TRBV29-1 and TRBJ2-5; 7 nucleotides agree with TRBD1. Germline CDR1 and CDR2: SQVTM and ANQGSEA. This CDR3 is built from 13 residues. J gave up 5 bases and V 5 bases, and 8 bases lay outside the gene matches. CDR3 nucleotides: TGCAGCGTTACCCGACAGGGTCTGGAGACCCAGTACTTC. This translates into CSVTRQGLETQYF.

The chain has TRBV10-1 and TRBJ2-5; D tentatively fits TRBD1 or TRBD2 (5 bases each). Trimming left V 8 bases short and J 12 bases short, with 19 bases between. This CDR3 is 12 amino acids long. Germline lookup yields CDR1 WNHNN and CDR2 SYGVQD (reference sequence). CDR3 sequence reads: CASGNPGPEEYF. The DNA of the CDR3 is TGCGCCAGCGGTAACCCGGGACCCGAAGAGTACTTC.

The gene calls are TRBV7-6 and TRBJ2-5; D call uncertain. The CDR3 covers 15 residues. CDR1 is SGHVS, CDR2 FNYEAQ, per germline. Trimming removed 1 base at V and 5 bases at J, with 14 bases between. DNA of the CDR3: TGTGCCAGCAGCTTAGTGGGCACGCCGTTGGAGACCCAGTACTTC. It is translated as CASSLVGTPLETQYF.

The V call is TRBV6-5, the J call TRBJ1-2; a possible D gene is TRBD1 (5 bases). The ends were cut back, 0 bases at V and 3 bases at J, with 11 bases in the middle. CDR1 and CDR2 (germline): MNHEY, SVGAGI. The CDR3 is 15 amino acids. The CDR3 loop is CASSYSRGPHYGYTF. The CDR3 DNA reads as TGTGCCAGCAGTTACTCAAGGGGCCCCCACTATGGCTACACCTTC.

The rearrangement uses TRBV9 and TRBJ2-5, with no clear D. V was pared by 4 bases and J by 1 base, with 8 bases between. This CDR3 is built from 13 residues. Germline V gene lookup returns CDR1 SGDLS and CDR2 YYNGEE. Written as DNA, the CDR3 is TGTGCCAGCAGCCCACCGATCCAAGAGACCCAGTACTTC. The encoded protein is CASSPPIQETQYF. The entire variable domain, with the rest obtained from reference TRBV9 and TRBJ2-5, is as follows: DSGVTQTPKHLITATGQRVTLRCSPRSGDLSVYWYQQSLDQGLQFLIQYYNGEERAKGNILERFSAQQFPDLHSELNLSSLELGDSALYFCASSPPIQETQYFGPGTRLLVL.

This clone was seen only a few times. This chain uses TRBV11-2 with TRBJ2-1; D might be TRBD1 (6 bases). This CDR3 spans 12 amino acids. Between the trimmed V and J ends, which lost 4 bases and 7 bases, there was a span of 8 bases. Germline CDR1 and CDR2: SGHAT and FQNNGV. The CDR3 DNA reads TGTGCCAGCAGCTCCACAGGGAATGAGCAGTTCTTC. Its translation: CASSSTGNEQFF.

V is TRBV28 and J is TRBJ2-7; TRBD1 aligns across 8 bases. The CDR3 loop spans 13 amino acids. The junction had 4 bases not matched to a gene; V was cut back by 4 bases and J by 5 bases. Germline V lookup: CDR1 MDHEN, CDR2 SYDVKM. The CDR3 nucleotides are TGTGCCAGCAGTTCGTACAGGGGGGACGAGCAGTACTTC. It yields the protein CASSSYRGDEQYF. The full variable domain, completed using reference TRBV28 and TRBJ2-7, is DVKVTQSSRYLVKRTGEKVFLECVQDMDHENMFWYRQDPGLGLRLIYFSYDVKMKEKGDIPEGYSVSREKKERFSLILESASTNQTSMYLCASSSYRGDEQYFGPGTRLTVT.

V usage is TRBV2 and J usage is TRBJ2-2, with 8 positions matching TRBD1. V was clipped by 3 bases and J by 3 bases; unmatched bases: 3. This CDR3 region has 15 residues. The germline V gene encodes CDR1 SNHLY and CDR2 FYNNEI. The CDR3 DNA sequence: TGTGCCAGCAGTGACCAGGGGGCATACACCGGGGAGCTGTTTTTT. Amino acids: CASSDQGAYTGELFF. The whole variable domain, filled in from reference TRBV2 and TRBJ2-2, reads EPEVTQTPSHQVTQMGQEVILRCVPISNHLYFYWYRQILGQKVEFLVSFYNNEISEKSEIFDDQFSVERPDGSNFTLKIRSTKLEDSAMYFCASSDQGAYTGELFFGEGSRLTVL.